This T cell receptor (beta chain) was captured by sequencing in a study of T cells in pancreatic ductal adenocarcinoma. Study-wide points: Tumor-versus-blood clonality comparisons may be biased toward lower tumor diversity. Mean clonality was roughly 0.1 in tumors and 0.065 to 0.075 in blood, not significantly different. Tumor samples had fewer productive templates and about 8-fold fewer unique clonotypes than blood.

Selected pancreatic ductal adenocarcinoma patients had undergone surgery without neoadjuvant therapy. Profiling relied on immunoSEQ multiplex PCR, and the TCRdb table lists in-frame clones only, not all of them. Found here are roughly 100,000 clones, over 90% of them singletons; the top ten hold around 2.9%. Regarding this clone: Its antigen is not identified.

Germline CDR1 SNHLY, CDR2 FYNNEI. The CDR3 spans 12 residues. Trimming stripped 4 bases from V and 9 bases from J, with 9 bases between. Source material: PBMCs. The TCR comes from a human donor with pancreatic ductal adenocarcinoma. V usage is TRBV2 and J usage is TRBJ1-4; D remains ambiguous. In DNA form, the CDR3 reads TGTGCCAGCAGTGGTTACACGAAAAAACTGTTTTTT. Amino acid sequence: CASSGYTKKLFF.